The 17 T cell receptor beta chains reported below all come from one sample, sequenced in a study of blood T cell repertoires in COVID-19 (TCRdb year 2020). Libraries were built with the immunoSEQ multiplex PCR assay. In its TCRdb copy, this immuneACCESS table keeps in-frame sequences only and misses some clones. Where compared with another copy, unresolved V genes explain less than half of these, and the others have no known cause. The sample table holds 320,000 or so clones, of which 87% were seen once. Jointly, the top ten make up 1% of the sample. Specimen: PBMCs or T cells enriched from blood (not recorded which). Receptor source: a young woman who had recovered from COVID-19.

The chain has TRBV5-4 and TRBJ2-3, with D perhaps TRBD1 (5 bases). The CDR3 is 13 residues long. Germline V gene sequence: CDR1 SGHNT, CDR2 YYREEE (reference sequence). V lost 0 bases and J 5 bases, leaving 7 bases between the germline ends. The CDR3 DNA sequence: TGTGCCAGCAGCTTGGAGACAGAAGATACGCAGTATTTT. The encoded protein is CASSLETEDTQYF.

CDR3 in DNA: TGTGCCAGCAGCTTAGCCAACGGTGGCAATGAGCAGTTCTTC. Translating gives CASSLANGGNEQFF. The rearrangement links TRBV11-3 to TRBJ2-1, with D hard to call. The length of the CDR3 is 14 residues. CDR1 and CDR2 (germline): SGHNT, YENEEA. Trimming pared 1 base from V and 6 bases from J, leaving 10 bases between. Looking up the rest from reference TRBV11-3 and TRBJ2-1 gives the full variable domain: EAGVVQSPRYKIIEKKQPVAFWCNPISGHNTLYWYLQNLGQGPELLIRYENEEAVDDSQLPKDRFSAERLKGVDSTLKIQPAELGDSAVYLCASSLANGGNEQFFGPGTRLTVL.

The chain couples TRBV10-2 to TRBJ2-1, with 10 bases lining up with TRBD2. CDR1 is WSHSY and CDR2 is SAAADI in the germline V gene. V lost 4 bases and J lost 8; bases outside the gene matches: 8. The CDR3 contains 15 residues. CDR3 sequence (DNA): TGCGCCAGCAGTGTCGGGACTAGCGACCCACATGAGCAGTTCTTC. It is translated as CASSVGTSDPHEQFF.

The rearrangement uses TRBV2 and TRBJ2-7, with D maybe TRBD1 (5 bases). Germline values: CDR1 SNHLY, CDR2 FYNNEI. CDR3 size: 12 residues. With 6 bases removed from V and 2 bases from J, the gap between germline ends came to 8 bases. CDR3 nucleotide sequence: TGTGCCAGCAGGGAGACAGCCTACGAGCAGTACTTC. It encodes CASRETAYEQYF.

This sequence joins TRBV5-1 and TRBJ2-7; tentative D call: TRBD1 (6 bases). V was cut by 5 bases and J by 1 base, with 7 bases left in between. Germline CDR1 and CDR2: SGHRS and YFSETQ. This CDR3 contains 12 residues. The CDR3 here is CASRGQSYEQYF. CDR3 nucleotide sequence: TGCGCCAGCAGAGGACAGTCCTACGAGCAGTACTTC.

V is TRBV7-2 and J is TRBJ1-2; D may be TRBD1 (5 bases). CDR3 length: 13 amino acids. The V end lost 3 bases, the J end lost 2 bases, and 7 bases lay between the germline ends. Looked up from germline, CDR1 is SGHTA and CDR2 is FQGNSA. The CDR3 region is CASSLEGNYGYTF. The DNA of the CDR3 is TGTGCCAGCAGCTTGGAGGGGAACTATGGCTACACCTTC.

V gene TRBV6-2 or TRBV6-3 combines with J gene TRBJ2-5; a possible D gene is TRBD1 (6 bases). The CDR3 contains 15 residues. V lost 2 bases and J lost 2, with 12 bases in between. The germline CDR1 and CDR2 sequences are MNHEY and SVGEGT. CDR3 DNA sequence: TGTGCCAGCAGTTACCGGCTGAGGGGGCAAGAGACCCAGTACTTC. Protein: CASSYRLRGQETQYF.

The chain employs TRBV6-4 and TRBJ2-2, with a weak D call TRBD1 (6 bases). This CDR3 region has 14 residues. V gave up 6 bases and J gave up 1 base, with 9 bases separating them. CDR1 is MRHNA and CDR2 is SNTAGT in the germline V gene. The DNA of the CDR3 is TGTGCCAGCAGCGGGACACTGAACACCGGGGAGCTGTTTTTT. Amino acid sequence: CASSGTLNTGELFF.

This chain links TRBV9 with TRBJ1-2; D ambiguous. The CDR3 extends over 13 amino acids. V lost 5 bases and J 4 bases, leaving 12 bases between the germline ends. Germline V gene sequence: CDR1 SGDLS, CDR2 YYNGEE. This chain's CDR3 is CASRTAGGYGYTF. The CDR3 nucleotides are TGTGCCAGCAGGACGGCCGGCGGCTATGGCTACACCTTC.

The chain joins TRBV13 to TRBJ2-5; the match to TRBD2 covers 13 bases. The V and J ends lost 5 bases and 0 bases, in that order; junction bases with no gene match: 9. Germline CDR1 reads PRHDT; CDR2 reads FYEKMQ (reference sequence). This CDR3 has 18 amino acids. CDR3 DNA sequence: TGTGCCAGCAGCCACCGACTAGCGGGGGGAACCTACCAAGAGACCCAGTACTTC. This translates into CASSHRLAGGTYQETQYF.

This chain joins TRBV29-1 and TRBJ1-4; TRBD1 matches 8 bases. CDR3 length: 13 residues. The junction had 1 base not matched to a gene; V was cut back by 6 bases and J by 1 base. The V gene's germline CDR1 is SQVTM and CDR2 ANQGSEA. CDR3 DNA sequence: TGCAGCGTGGGGACAGGAACTAATGAAAAACTGTTTTTT. Amino acid sequence: CSVGTGTNEKLFF. Drawing the rest from reference TRBV29-1 and TRBJ1-4, the complete variable domain is SAVISQKPSRDICQRGTSLTIQCQVDSQVTMMFWYRQQPGQSLTLIATANQGSEATYESGFVIDKFPISRPNLTFSTLTVSNMSPEDSSIYLCSVGTGTNEKLFFGSGTQLSVL.

The chain links TRBV29-1 to TRBJ1-1, with 8 bases matching TRBD1. The germline V gene encodes CDR1 SQVTM and CDR2 ANQGSEA. This CDR3 is built from 14 residues. V gave up 5 bases and J gave up 4 bases; unmatched junction bases: 9. Here the CDR3 reads CSVTFGTGGTEAFF. Here the CDR3 DNA reads TGCAGCGTTACTTTTGGGACAGGAGGCACTGAAGCTTTCTTT.

The chain joins TRBV29-1 to TRBJ2-1, with TRBD1 identical over 7 bases. Germline V gives CDR1 SQVTM, CDR2 ANQGSEA. This CDR3 spans 11 amino acids. The ends lost 6 bases at V and 10 bases at J; junction bases unmatched: 6. DNA of the CDR3: TGCAGCGTCCGGGACAGACAAGAGCAGTTCTTC. This encodes CSVRDRQEQFF.

The rearrangement uses TRBV5-1 and TRBJ1-1; no clear D gene. In germline, CDR1 is SGHRS, CDR2 YFSETQ. V lost 3 bases and J 7 bases, leaving 19 bases between the germline ends. The CDR3 is 15 amino acids. CDR3 DNA: TGCGCCAGCAGCTCCTTACAGAGTACCGACATTGAAGCTTTCTTT. It translates to CASSSLQSTDIEAFF.

Remarks on this clone: The germline gene is not matched at one end of the junction; a read error may be the cause. J is TRBJ1-5 and V is TRBV4-2, with TRBD1 identical over 7 bases. Germline CDR1 and CDR2: LGHNA and YNFKEQ. This CDR3 is 13 amino acids long. Here the CDR3 reads CASSRDSSQPQHF. In DNA, the CDR3 is TGTGCCAGCAGCCGGGACAGCAGTCAGCCCCAGCATTTT.

This chain joins TRBV6-5 and TRBJ1-1; 8 nucleotides agree with TRBD1. Germline-derived CDR1 and CDR2 are MNHEY and SVGAGI. CDR3 length equals 16 residues. J lost 3 bases, V lost 4 bases, and 10 bases had no gene match. CDR3 loop: CASSSTAAGGYTEAFF. The CDR3 DNA follows: TGTGCCAGCAGTTCCACCGCGGCAGGGGGCTACACTGAAGCTTTCTTT.

The table lists this clone with a few counts. The chain couples TRBV5-4 to TRBJ2-2; 13 bases match TRBD2. CDR1 SGHNT and CDR2 YYREEE come from the germline V gene (reference sequence). V shed 3 bases, J shed 2 bases, and the junction held 10 bases outside the gene matches. The CDR3 runs 19 residues. CDR3: CASSYTGLAGAPNTGELFF. DNA of the CDR3: TGTGCCAGCAGCTACACCGGACTAGCGGGGGCCCCAAACACCGGGGAGCTGTTTTTT.